The 26 T cell receptor beta chains given below trace back to one sample, sequenced in a study of vaccination effects on CD4 cells after COVID-19. Their specific antigens are unknown. Generated by immunoSEQ multiplex PCR, the TCRdb table keeps only in-frame clones and is missing some. The sample yields 57,000 or so clones, around 73% seen once. Pools of viral peptides were used by the ViraFEST assay to expand antigen-specific CD4+ T cells ahead of sequencing. When nine to ten days of culture had elapsed, CD4+ T cells were isolated. The participants, recipients of two vaccine doses, got either BNT162b2 or mRNA-1273. The sample here was CD4+ T cells from PBMCs cultured with HCoV-229E spike peptides, taken after COVID-19 vaccination. The receptors were sampled from a human donor who received a COVID-19 vaccine.

This chain joins TRBV5-1 and TRBJ2-3; D is uncertain. The CDR3 totals 14 residues. In germline, CDR1 is SGHRS, CDR2 YFSETQ. The V end lost 3 bases, the J end lost 0 bases, and 8 bases lay between the germline ends. CDR3: CASSSLSSTDTQYF. The CDR3, as DNA: TGCGCCAGCAGCTCCCTTAGTAGCACAGATACGCAGTATTTT.

The rearrangement links TRBV3-1 (or the pseudogene TRBV3-2) to TRBJ2-3, with 9 bases that match TRBD1. J gave up 6 bases and V 4 bases, and 11 bases lay outside the gene matches. The germline V gene has CDR1 LGHDT and CDR2 YNNKEL (reference sequence). The CDR3 is 16 residues long. The CDR3 region is CASSPWVGTGMDTQYF. The DNA for the CDR3 is TGTGCCAGCAGCCCATGGGTGGGGACAGGGATGGATACGCAGTATTTT.

The gene calls are TRBV27 and TRBJ1-4; a weak D match, TRBD1 (5 bases). The CDR3 spans 15 residues. Germline CDR1 is MNHEY and CDR2 is SMNVEV (reference sequence). The ends were cut back, 5 bases at V and 5 bases at J, with 15 bases in the middle. CDR3 protein: CASSRNPGRNEKLFF. CDR3 in DNA: TGTGCCAGCAGTCGAAATCCGGGACGAAATGAAAAACTGTTTTTT.

The J gene is TRBJ2-5, the V gene TRBV5-1, with a weak D call TRBD2 (6 bases). The CDR3 has 14 amino acids. Trimming removed 2 bases at V and 1 base at J, with 9 bases between. Germline CDR1 is SGHRS and CDR2 is YFSETQ. The CDR3 region has the DNA TGCGCCAGCAGCTTTGGGGGGATCCAAGAGACCCAGTACTTC. Its protein is CASSFGGIQETQYF.

The chain is built from TRBV5-6 and TRBJ1-3; no definite D call. Looked up from germline, CDR1 is SGHDT and CDR2 is YYEEEE. The CDR3 extends over 14 amino acids. Trimming stripped 3 bases from V and 1 base from J, with 8 bases between. This chain's CDR3 is CASSSPNSGNTIYF. For the CDR3, the DNA is TGTGCCAGCAGCTCCCCGAATTCTGGAAACACCATATATTTT.

This chain connects TRBV7-2 to TRBJ2-2, with D perhaps TRBD2 (7 bases). CDR1 SGHTA and CDR2 FQGNSA come from the germline V gene. CDR3 length: 14 amino acids. Deletions cut 2 bases from V and 6 bases from J, with 10 bases between. In nucleotides, the CDR3 is TGTGCCAGCAGCTTACCGGGGGGCCCCGGGGAGCTGTTTTTT. It translates to CASSLPGGPGELFF.

This sequence joins TRBV27 and TRBJ2-7; D possibly corresponds to TRBD1 (5 bases). The V and J ends lost 11 bases and 0 bases respectively, with 14 bases between them. Germline V gene lookup returns CDR1 MNHEY and CDR2 SMNVEV (reference sequence). The CDR3 length is 13 residues. The CDR3 DNA follows: TGTGCCTCCCCTGGCCAGGGCTCCTACGAGCAGTACGTC. Protein product: CASPGQGSYEQYV.

This chain uses TRBV10-3 with TRBJ2-7; D remains unclear. Germline CDR1 and CDR2: ENHRY and SYGVKD. CDR3 length equals 13 residues. V lost 1 base and J 7 bases, leaving 11 bases between the germline ends. CDR3 amino acids: CAISELDSTEQYV. In DNA, the CDR3 is TGTGCCATCAGTGAGTTAGATAGCACAGAGCAGTACGTC.

This clone was seen more than once but under ten times. J is TRBJ1-6 and V is TRBV5-1, with D possibly TRBD1 on 6 matching bases. Trimming took 0 bases from V and 4 from J, leaving 14 bases between them. Looked up from germline, CDR1 is SGHRS and CDR2 is YFSETQ. The CDR3 totals 17 residues. The CDR3 here is CASSLAAGAAYNSPLHF. In DNA, the CDR3 is TGCGCCAGCAGCTTGGCCGCGGGGGCTGCTTATAATTCACCCCTCCACTTT. Together with reference TRBV5-1 and TRBJ1-6, the CDR3 gives the full variable domain: KAGVTQTPRYLIKTRGQQVTLSCSPISGHRSVSWYQQTPGQGLQFLFEYFSETQRNKGNFPGRFSGRQFSNSRSEMNVSTLELGDSALYLCASSLAAGAAYNSPLHFGNGTRLTVT.

V and J are TRBV19 and TRBJ1-5; D possibly corresponds to TRBD1 (5 bases). Germline CDR1 is LNHDA and CDR2 is SQIVND (reference sequence). V was cut by 6 bases and J by 3 bases, with 15 bases left in between. The CDR3 sequence is 15 residues long. The CDR3, as DNA: TGTGCCAGTAGAGTGCAGGGAGAGATCAATCAGCCCCAGCATTTT. Its translation is CASRVQGEINQPQHF.

The chain carries TRBV12-3 or TRBV12-4 and TRBJ2-2, with TRBD1 as a possible D gene (5 bases). Trimming pared 3 bases from V and 5 bases from J, leaving 7 bases between. This CDR3 is built from 13 residues. Here the CDR3 reads CASSLQGTGELFF. In DNA form, the CDR3 reads TGTGCCAGCAGTTTGCAGGGAACCGGGGAGCTGTTTTTT.

V gene TRBV18 combines with J gene TRBJ2-2; D is possibly TRBD2 (6 bases). This CDR3 spans 19 amino acids. Per germline, CDR1 KGHSH and CDR2 LQKENI. Trimming removed 4 bases at V and 3 bases at J, with 24 bases between. The CDR3 DNA reads as TGTGCCAGCTCACGTATGCCTATTTTGGAGGGTGGCGACACCGGGGAGCTGTTTTTT. Translation: CASSRMPILEGGDTGELFF.

The chain employs TRBV7-8 and TRBJ2-5, with D hard to call. Trimming took off 1 base at V and 5 bases at J, with 17 bases between the two ends. The CDR3 is 16 residues long. Germline V CDR1 and CDR2: SGHVS, FQNEAQ. CDR3 DNA sequence: TGTGCCAGCAGCTTAGTTGGCGGTCTTCGAATCGAGACCCAGTACTTC. Translation gives CASSLVGGLRIETQYF. The complete variable domain, with remaining parts taken from reference TRBV7-8 and TRBJ2-5, reads GAGVSQSPRYKVAKRGQDVALRCDPISGHVSLFWYQQALGQGPEFLTYFQNEAQLDKSGLPSDRFFAERPEGSVSTLKIQRTQQEDSAVYLCASSLVGGLRIETQYFGPGTRLLVL.

The chain joins TRBV10-3 to TRBJ2-1; the match to TRBD1 covers 7 bases. With V trimmed by 6 bases and J by 2 bases, 4 bases remained unmatched. Germline V gene sequence: CDR1 ENHRY, CDR2 SYGVKD. This CDR3 spans 14 amino acids. The DNA of the CDR3 is TGTGCCATCAGATACGGGACAGCCTACAATGAGCAGTTCTTC. As protein: CAIRYGTAYNEQFF.

The chain combines TRBV7-2 with TRBJ1-1; the D gene is possibly TRBD1 (5 bases). V gave up 5 bases and J gave up 5 bases, with 18 bases separating them. The CDR3 is 15 amino acids. Germline CDR1 and CDR2: SGHTA and FQGNSA. DNA for the CDR3: TGTGCCAGCAGCCCCAATGCAGGGAGAGGGACTGAAGCTTTCTTT. Translation gives CASSPNAGRGTEAFF.

This chain joins TRBV7-9 and TRBJ1-5, with unresolved D. This CDR3 spans 13 amino acids. V was pared by 5 bases and J by 7 bases, with 12 bases between. CDR1 and CDR2 (germline): SEHNR, FQNEAQ (reference sequence). The CDR3 region is CASSPDLGQPQHF. The CDR3 DNA is TGTGCCAGCAGCCCAGATCTCGGGCAGCCCCAGCATTTT. The full variable domain, completed using reference TRBV7-9 and TRBJ1-5, is DTGVSQNPRHKITKRGQNVTFRCDPISEHNRLYWYRQTLGQGPEFLTYFQNEAQLEKSRLLSDRFSAERPKGSFSTLEIQRTEQGDSAMYLCASSPDLGQPQHFGDGTRLSIL.

This clone appeared a few times. The chain combines TRBV6-1 with TRBJ1-6; D might be TRBD1 (6 bases). The CDR3 runs 14 residues. V lost 3 bases to trimming and J lost 6 bases, with 9 bases between them. The germline gives CDR1 MNHNS, CDR2 SASEGT. The CDR3 protein is CASSDRGFNSPLHF. Here the CDR3 DNA reads TGTGCCAGCAGTGACAGGGGTTTTAATTCACCCCTCCACTTT.

This chain uses TRBV7-3 with TRBJ2-2; D might be TRBD1 or TRBD2, each matching 6 bases. V was clipped by 2 bases and J by 0 bases, with 16 bases between them. The CDR3 contains 18 residues. The V gene's germline CDR1 is SGHTA and CDR2 FQGTGA. The CDR3 here is CASSLPGGRGPNTGELFF. CDR3 coding DNA: TGTGCCAGCAGCTTACCTGGAGGCCGGGGGCCGAACACCGGGGAGCTGTTTTTT.

This rearrangement joins TRBV7-3 to TRBJ1-6, with a possible D match to TRBD1 (5 bases). The V gene's germline CDR1 is SGHTA and CDR2 FQGTGA. The germline V and J ends were trimmed by 5 bases and 9 bases, with 11 bases remaining between them. The CDR3 totals 13 residues. DNA for the CDR3: TGTGCCAGCAGCCCCGGGGGGGGTTCACCCCTCCACTTT. This gives the protein CASSPGGGSPLHF.

The chain uses TRBV6-4 and TRBJ1-2, with D uncertain. With 7 bases removed from V and 7 bases from J, the gap between germline ends came to 13 bases. The germline V gene encodes CDR1 MRHNA and CDR2 SNTAGT. CDR3 length equals 12 residues. In DNA, the CDR3 is TGTGCCAGCACGGGAGGGCCCCTTGGCTACACCTTC. Protein product: CASTGGPLGYTF.

This rearrangement joins TRBV7-9 to TRBJ2-5; no firm D call. Germline assignment: CDR1 SEHNR and CDR2 FQNEAQ (reference sequence). CDR3 size: 11 residues. V was clipped by 1 base and J by 4 bases, with 1 base between them. CDR3 protein: CASSLVETQYF. The CDR3 bases are TGTGCCAGCAGCTTAGTAGAGACCCAGTACTTC. The full variable domain, with the rest looked up from reference TRBV7-9 and TRBJ2-5, is DTGVSQNPRHKITKRGQNVTFRCDPISEHNRLYWYRQTLGQGPEFLTYFQNEAQLEKSRLLSDRFSAERPKGSFSTLEIQRTEQGDSAMYLCASSLVETQYFGPGTRLLVL.

The chain is built from TRBV5-1 and TRBJ1-2, with D tentatively TRBD1 (6 bases). The CDR3 consists of 14 residues. The germline V gene has CDR1 SGHRS and CDR2 YFSETQ. With 4 bases removed from V and 4 bases from J, the gap between germline ends came to 14 bases. Here the CDR3 reads CASSTGGGFYGYTF. Written as DNA, the CDR3 is TGCGCCAGCAGCACCGGAGGGGGTTTCTATGGCTACACCTTC.

This clone showed up just a few times. CDR3 in DNA: TGTGCCAGCAGTTACATCTCCAGGGGACCGAATGAAAAACTGTTTTTT. Amino acids: CASSYISRGPNEKLFF. This chain uses TRBV6-5 with TRBJ1-4, with a weak D call TRBD1 (6 bases). The germline CDR1 and CDR2 sequences are MNHEY and SVGAGI. Trimming took 2 bases from V and 5 from J, leaving 15 bases between them. The CDR3 has 16 amino acids.

V is TRBV2 and J is TRBJ2-1; D tentatively reads TRBD1 or TRBD2 (5 bases each). V lost 11 bases and J 8 bases, leaving 22 bases between the germline ends. Looked up from germline, CDR1 is SNHLY and CDR2 is FYNNEI. The CDR3 sequence is 14 residues long. This CDR3 reads CASPGQGTLDEQFF. CDR3 sequence (DNA): TGTGCCTCTCCGGGGCAGGGTACTTTAGATGAGCAGTTCTTC.

The genes are TRBV28 and TRBJ2-2; D is unclear. The CDR3 runs 14 residues. Germline CDR1 MDHEN, CDR2 SYDVKM. Trimming cost V 5 bases and J 4 bases, with 11 bases left between them. The CDR3 nucleotides are TGTGCCAGCAGTCAGTACAGTGCCACCGGGGAGCTGTTTTTT. Amino acids: CASSQYSATGELFF. Full variable domain (remainder filled in from reference TRBV28 and TRBJ2-2): DVKVTQSSRYLVKRTGEKVFLECVQDMDHENMFWYRQDPGLGLRLIYFSYDVKMKEKGDIPEGYSVSREKKERFSLILESASTNQTSMYLCASSQYSATGELFFGEGSRLTVL.

V gene TRBV19 combines with J gene TRBJ2-5, with D tentatively TRBD2 (6 bases). In germline, CDR1 is LNHDA, CDR2 SQIVND (reference sequence). The germline V and J ends were trimmed by 6 bases and 9 bases, with 20 bases remaining between them. The CDR3 has 14 residues. The CDR3 bases are TGTGCCAGTAGGGGGGGAGACACCGGGTCGTCCCAGTACTTC. Translating gives CASRGGDTGSSQYF.